This TCR beta chain comes out of a study of blood T cells in healthy people across ages. General study points: Diversity of TCR beta per million T cells declined in a roughly linear way with age.

This clonotype was observed a handful of times. The antigen is undetermined. The second PCR ran about 6 to 11 cycles with a sample-barcoded 5' primer and J-beta primers. A template-switch adaptor containing 12 random nucleotides labeled each cDNA molecule. TCRdb recomputed calls from the 5' RACE reads with MiXCR, one row per CDR3 protein. This sample has 780,000 or so distinct CDR3 sequences, with roughly 56% found just once. V was cut by 1 base and J by 6 bases, with 16 bases left in between. This CDR3 contains 15 residues. Per germline, CDR1 SGHTA and CDR2 FQGNSA. The source material was blood. The rearrangement joins TRBV7-2 to TRBJ2-7; D assignment may be TRBD1 or TRBD2 (5 bases each). This receptor was identified in a man between 35 and 55 years old in good health. CDR3 region: CASSLEPVPGPEQYF. CDR3 sequence (DNA): TGTGCCAGCAGCTTAGAGCCAGTCCCGGGACCCGAGCAGTACTTC.